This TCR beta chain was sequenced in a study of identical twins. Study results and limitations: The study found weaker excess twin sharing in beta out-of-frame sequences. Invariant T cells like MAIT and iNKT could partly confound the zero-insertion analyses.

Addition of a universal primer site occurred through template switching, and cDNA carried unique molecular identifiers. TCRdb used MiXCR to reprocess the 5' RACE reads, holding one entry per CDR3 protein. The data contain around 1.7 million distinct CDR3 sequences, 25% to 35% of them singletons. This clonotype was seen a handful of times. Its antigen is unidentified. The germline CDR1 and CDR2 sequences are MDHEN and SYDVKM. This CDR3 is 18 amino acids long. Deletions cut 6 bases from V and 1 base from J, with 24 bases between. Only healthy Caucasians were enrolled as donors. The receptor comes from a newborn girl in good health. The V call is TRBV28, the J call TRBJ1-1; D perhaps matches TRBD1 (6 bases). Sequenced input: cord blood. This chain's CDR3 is CASSYWDYREGANTEAFF. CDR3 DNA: TGTGCCAGCAGCTACTGGGACTACAGGGAAGGAGCGAACACTGAAGCTTTCTTT. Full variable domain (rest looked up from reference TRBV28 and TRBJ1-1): DVKVTQSSRYLVKRTGEKVFLECVQDMDHENMFWYRQDPGLGLRLIYFSYDVKMKEKGDIPEGYSVSREKKERFSLILESASTNQTSMYLCASSYWDYREGANTEAFFGQGTRLTVV.